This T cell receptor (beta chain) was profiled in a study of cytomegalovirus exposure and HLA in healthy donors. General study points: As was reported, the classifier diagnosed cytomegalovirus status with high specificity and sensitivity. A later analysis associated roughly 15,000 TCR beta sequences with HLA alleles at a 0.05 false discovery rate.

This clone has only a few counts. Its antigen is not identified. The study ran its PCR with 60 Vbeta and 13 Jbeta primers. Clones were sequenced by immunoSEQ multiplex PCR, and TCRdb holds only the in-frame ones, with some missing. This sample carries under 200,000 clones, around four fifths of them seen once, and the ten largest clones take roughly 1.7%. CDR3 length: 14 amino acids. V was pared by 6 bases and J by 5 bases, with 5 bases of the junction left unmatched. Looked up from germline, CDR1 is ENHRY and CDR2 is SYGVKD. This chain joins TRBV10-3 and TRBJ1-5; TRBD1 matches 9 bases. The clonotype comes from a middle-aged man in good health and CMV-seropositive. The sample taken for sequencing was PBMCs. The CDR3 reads CAISKGQGYQPQHF. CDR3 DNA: TGTGCCATCAGCAAAGGACAGGGGTATCAGCCCCAGCATTTT.